This T cell receptor (beta chain) was documented in a study of tumor-infiltrating lymphocytes in oesophageal squamous cell carcinoma (dated by TCRdb to the mid-2010s). Unmatched junction bases come to 4, with V trimmed by 6 bases and J by 2 bases. Its CDR3 holds 13 amino acids, cysteine through phenylalanine. CDR3 DNA only is kept here, 39 bases in frame from base 1. From a lookup of the germline V gene, CDR1 and CDR2 are MNHNS and SASEGT. The receptor library was made with PCR. TCRdb shows the sequencer as Illumina HiSeq 2000. TCRdb trimmed public reads at Q25 via fastp, called clones via MiXCR and kept in-frame beta chains. Entries are consolidated by CDR3 protein sequence, retaining the most common genes and DNA. The sample table holds under 20,000 distinct CDR3 sequences, of which roughly 53% were seen once. The top ten hold about 25% of the sample. This clonotype was counted many times. Its antigen is not yet known. Base qualities are not provided; no much larger clone lies one nucleotide away.

The clonotype originates from a male donor with esophageal squamous cell carcinoma. The sequencing sample was made of esophageal tumor tissue. The chain is made from TRBV6-1 and TRBJ2-7; the central 7 bases match TRBD1. Here is the DNA: TGTGCCAGCAGGGAGACAGGGCCCTACGAGCAGTACTTC. Its protein product is CASRETGPYEQYF.